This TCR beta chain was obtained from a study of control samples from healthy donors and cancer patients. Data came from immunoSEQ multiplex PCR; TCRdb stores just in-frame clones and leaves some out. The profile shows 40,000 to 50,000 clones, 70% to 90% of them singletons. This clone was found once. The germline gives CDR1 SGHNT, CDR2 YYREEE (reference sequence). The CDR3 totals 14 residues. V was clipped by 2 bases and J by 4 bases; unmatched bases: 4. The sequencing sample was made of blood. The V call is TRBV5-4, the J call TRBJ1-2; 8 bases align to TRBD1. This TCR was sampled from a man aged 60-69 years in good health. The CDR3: CASSFDRGFYGYTF. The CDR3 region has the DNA TGTGCCAGCAGCTTCGACAGGGGCTTCTATGGCTACACCTTC.